This note documents a single T cell receptor beta chain sequence. Antigen: not known. CDR1 and CDR2 (germline): MGHRA, YSYEKL. Between the trimmed V and J ends, which lost 2 bases and 9 bases, there was a span of 16 bases. CDR3 size: 14 residues. Sorting based on CD45RO/CCR7/CD25/CD127/CD95/CD27 separated CD4+ naive, central memory, regulatory and stem cell-like memory cells. This specimen belongs to a study of beta chain features in type 1 diabetes. As for the study in general: Sorted cells from all samples, numbering 100 million to 120 million, were examined. Findings and limits, study-wide: People with Type 1 diabetes carried modestly yet significantly shorter TCRB CDR3s in all four CD4+ subsets. Whatever favoring of shorter templates PCR might show would apply equally to patients and controls.

The study reverse transcribed the entire isolated RNA, so it sequenced expressed TCRB transcripts. About 3.57 million reads were obtained on average from naive, central memory and regulatory T cell samples. Clones were read by immunoSEQ multiplex PCR, and TCRdb kept only the in-frame ones, dropping some. The table has approximately 730,000 clones, under 15% seen once. This receptor was identified in a man younger than 30 with type 1 diabetes. The chain uses TRBV4-1 and TRBJ2-5, with a possible D match to TRBD2 (6 bases). The sequenced sample was naive CD4+ T cells from blood. The CDR3 spells CASSQPRGYEAQYF. The DNA of the CDR3 is TGCGCCAGCAGCCAACCCCGGGGGTACGAGGCCCAGTACTTC.